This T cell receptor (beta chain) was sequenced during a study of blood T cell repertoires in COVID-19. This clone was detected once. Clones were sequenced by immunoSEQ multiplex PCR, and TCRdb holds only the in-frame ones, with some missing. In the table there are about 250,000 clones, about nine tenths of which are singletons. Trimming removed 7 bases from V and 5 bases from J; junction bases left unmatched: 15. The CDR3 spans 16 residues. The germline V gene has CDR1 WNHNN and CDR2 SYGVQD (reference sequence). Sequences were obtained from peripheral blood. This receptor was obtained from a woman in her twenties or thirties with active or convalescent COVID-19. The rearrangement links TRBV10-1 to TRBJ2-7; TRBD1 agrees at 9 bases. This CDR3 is CASIVFPGQGFHEQYF. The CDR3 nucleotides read TGCGCCAGCATAGTCTTCCCGGGACAGGGTTTCCACGAGCAGTACTTC.